The 30 T cell receptor beta chains given below trace back to one sample, sequenced in a study of shared clonotypes between healthy human individuals. CD45RO-negative, CCR7-selected cells formed the naive CD8 fraction, which excluded terminally differentiated effector memory CD45RA+ cells. TCRdb's copy holds only in-frame clones and misses some; the assay was immunoSEQ multiplex PCR. Altogether 1.5 million to 2.5 million clones are present, roughly 95% being singletons, with the ten largest covering 1.2%. The specimen sequenced was naive CD8+ T cells sorted from blood. These receptors originate from a man aged 18-30 years in good health.

The rearrangement links TRBV9 to TRBJ2-1; TRBD2 matches at 8 bases. V was pared by 1 base and J by 1 base, with 4 bases of the junction left unmatched. CDR3 size: 16 residues. Germline CDR1 reads SGDLS; CDR2 reads YYNGEE. The CDR3 sequence: CASSVNREGSYNEQFF. The CDR3 coding sequence is TGTGCCAGCAGCGTAAACCGGGAGGGGTCCTACAATGAGCAGTTCTTC.

This sequence joins TRBV7-8 and TRBJ1-1, with 8 bases identical to TRBD1. CDR3 length equals 15 residues. Trimming took 5 bases from V and 1 from J; bases not matched to a gene: 6. Germline V CDR1 and CDR2: SGHVS, FQNEAQ. CDR3 DNA: TGTGCCAGCAGCGACCCGACAGGGGCGAACACTGAAGCTTTCTTT. Encoded protein: CASSDPTGANTEAFF. Variable domain in full (rest from reference TRBV7-8 and TRBJ1-1): GAGVSQSPRYKVAKRGQDVALRCDPISGHVSLFWYQQALGQGPEFLTYFQNEAQLDKSGLPSDRFFAERPEGSVSTLKIQRTQQEDSAVYLCASSDPTGANTEAFFGQGTRLTVV.

The chain combines TRBV27 with TRBJ1-2; a weak D match, TRBD1 (6 bases). There are 14 residues in the CDR3. Germline V CDR1 and CDR2: MNHEY, SMNVEV (reference sequence). With 2 bases removed from V and 3 bases from J, the gap between germline ends came to 10 bases. The DNA for the CDR3 is TGTGCCAGCAGTTTAAACGGGGGCTACTATGGCTACACCTTC. It codes for CASSLNGGYYGYTF.

The rearrangement uses TRBV30 and TRBJ1-1; D might be TRBD1 (5 bases). Trimming took 4 bases from V and 6 from J, leaving 15 bases between them. CDR1 and CDR2 (germline): GTSNPN, SVGIG (reference sequence). CDR3 size: 13 residues. For the CDR3, the DNA is TGTGCCTGGACAGGGTTGGGGTTCGCTGAAGCTTTCTTT. It codes for CAWTGLGFAEAFF.

The J gene is TRBJ1-1, the V gene TRBV7-9; D is unclear. The germline gives CDR1 SEHNR, CDR2 FQNEAQ (reference sequence). The CDR3 is 13 residues long. V lost 0 bases and J lost 11, with 13 bases in between. CDR3 sequence reads: CASSLAGSPLAFF. CDR3 DNA: TGTGCCAGCAGCTTAGCGGGCTCCCCCTTGGCTTTCTTT.

With regard to this clone: Other DNA sequences in this sample translate to the same CDR3. The chain is built from TRBV6-5 and TRBJ1-2; D gene ambiguous. The CDR3 contains 11 residues. Trimming pared 2 bases from V and 8 bases from J, leaving 6 bases between. Looked up from germline, CDR1 is MNHEY and CDR2 is SVGAGI. CDR3 coding DNA: TGTGCCAGCAGTTACGGGCGCGGCTACACCTTC. This translates into CASSYGRGYTF.

The genes are TRBV4-3 and TRBJ2-1; TRBD2 aligns across 8 bases. CDR1 and CDR2 (germline): LGHNA, YSLEER. CDR3 length: 18 residues. J lost 3 bases, V lost 0 bases, and 10 bases had no gene match. This CDR3 reads CASSQEPPGLEVYNEQFF. CDR3 DNA sequence: TGCGCCAGCAGCCAAGAGCCCCCGGGACTAGAGGTCTACAATGAGCAGTTCTTC.

Worth noting for this clone: Germline and junction disagree at one end, which may indicate a read error. The chain recombines TRBV10-2 with TRBJ2-7; D tentatively reads TRBD1 or TRBD2 (5 bases each). Germline V lookup: CDR1 WSHSY, CDR2 SAAADI. This CDR3 spans 14 amino acids. Here the CDR3 DNA reads TGCGCCAGCAGTGAGTCGAGTTTCCCGGGACCCTCCGACTTC. Translating gives CASSESSFPGPSDF.

V usage is TRBV13 and J usage is TRBJ1-2; possible D gene TRBD1, 6 bases. The CDR3 is 16 amino acids. Germline lookup yields CDR1 PRHDT and CDR2 FYEKMQ (reference sequence). With 5 bases removed from V and 4 bases from J, the gap between germline ends came to 20 bases. DNA of the CDR3: TGTGCCAGCAGCCCAGGAGAACAGGGCTTAGGCTATGGCTACACCTTC. This translates into CASSPGEQGLGYGYTF.

CDR3 protein: CASSIDTYNSPLHF. The DNA for the CDR3 is TGTGCCAGTAGTATCGACACATATAATTCACCCCTCCACTTT. This rearrangement joins TRBV19 to TRBJ1-6; no firm D call. The V gene lost 3 bases and the J gene lost 4 bases, with 7 bases spanning the gap. This CDR3 has 14 residues. The germline CDR1 and CDR2 sequences are LNHDA and SQIVND (reference sequence). Filled out from reference TRBV19 and TRBJ1-6, the complete variable domain reads DGGITQSPKYLFRKEGQNVTLSCEQNLNHDAMYWYRQDPGQGLRLIYYSQIVNDFQKGDIAEGYSVSREKKESFPLTVTSAQKNPTAFYLCASSIDTYNSPLHFGNGTRLTVT.

The V call is TRBV5-6, the J call TRBJ1-4; D is unresolved. CDR1 and CDR2 (germline): SGHDT, YYEEEE. This CDR3 comprises 14 residues. Trimming removed 0 bases from V and 12 bases from J, with 15 bases in between. CDR3 nucleotides: TGTGCCAGCAGCTTGGAAGTGAATTCTGGGGAACTGTTTTTT. It is translated as CASSLEVNSGELFF.

This chain uses TRBV28 with TRBJ1-5, with D tentatively TRBD1 (6 bases). This CDR3 comprises 15 residues. V lost 6 bases to trimming and J lost 0 bases, with 12 bases between them. Germline loops: CDR1 MDHEN, CDR2 SYDVKM. The CDR3 bases are TGTGCCAGCAGGGACAGACCAAATAGCAATCAGCCCCAGCATTTT. Its translation: CASRDRPNSNQPQHF.

The chain links TRBV5-6 to TRBJ2-7, with D unresolved. Germline V gene sequence: CDR1 SGHDT, CDR2 YYEEEE. CDR3 length equals 14 residues. Trimming shortened V by 2 bases and J by 3 bases, and 12 bases separated the two germline ends. The CDR3: CASSFWLENYEQYF. CDR3 in DNA: TGTGCCAGCAGCTTCTGGCTCGAAAACTACGAGCAGTACTTC.

This clone was counted only a few times. Additional DNA sequences in this sample encode the identical CDR3. CDR3 bases: TGTGCCAGCAGCTTGGGACAGACCGAAGCTTTCTTT. This translates into CASSLGQTEAFF. The rearrangement uses TRBV5-4 and TRBJ1-1, with D possibly TRBD1 on 5 matching bases. V shed 0 bases and J shed 8 bases, with 8 bases lying between them. The germline gives CDR1 SGHNT, CDR2 YYREEE (reference sequence). This CDR3 has 12 amino acids.

The rearrangement links TRBV13 to TRBJ2-5; unclear D gene. V was trimmed by 2 bases and J by 2 bases, leaving 9 bases between them. CDR1 is PRHDT, CDR2 FYEKMQ, per germline (reference sequence). There are 14 residues in the CDR3. The CDR3 is CASSLLGTQETQYF. The CDR3 bases are TGTGCCAGCAGCTTATTGGGTACACAAGAGACCCAGTACTTC.

V and J are TRBV6-1 and TRBJ2-7; 8 bases are a match to TRBD1. The junction had 11 bases not matched to a gene; V was cut back by 6 bases and J by 4 bases. The CDR3 is 15 amino acids. The germline CDR1 and CDR2 sequences are MNHNS and SASEGT. The CDR3 DNA reads as TGTGCCAGCAGGGTTGGTCAGGGGGCGGGGTACGAGCAGTACTTC. Protein: CASRVGQGAGYEQYF.

V is TRBV5-1 and J is TRBJ2-7; 8 nucleotides align to TRBD2. CDR3 length: 15 residues. Germline trimming cut 0 bases from V and 6 bases from J; bases unmatched to any gene: 8. The germline V gene has CDR1 SGHRS and CDR2 YFSETQ. The CDR3 is CASSLGPGTSPEQYF. CDR3 nucleotides: TGCGCCAGCAGCTTGGGACCCGGGACTAGTCCCGAGCAGTACTTC.

The gene calls are TRBV29-1 and TRBJ1-4; D not certain. Per the germline V gene, CDR1 is SQVTM and CDR2 is ANQGSEA. The length of the CDR3 is 10 residues. The V end lost 5 bases, the J end lost 5 bases, and 3 bases lay between the germline ends. The CDR3 nucleotides are TGCAGCGTTTGGAATGAAAAACTGTTTTTT. This sequence encodes CSVWNEKLFF.

The V and J genes are TRBV7-9 and TRBJ2-1, with TRBD2 matching 8 bases. The CDR3 covers 13 residues. The V segment lost 5 bases and the J segment 7 bases; nucleotides outside the gene matches: 4. The germline V gene has CDR1 SEHNR and CDR2 FQNEAQ (reference sequence). The CDR3 spells CASSEPSGNEQFF. The CDR3 DNA is TGTGCCAGCAGCGAACCTAGCGGGAATGAGCAGTTCTTC.

The chain links TRBV9 to TRBJ2-7, with D perhaps TRBD1 or TRBD2 (6 bases each). The V gene lost 4 bases and the J gene lost 6 bases, with 11 bases spanning the gap. CDR3 length: 12 amino acids. Germline assignment: CDR1 SGDLS and CDR2 YYNGEE. The CDR3 DNA reads as TGTGCCAGCAGCCTCGAGGGGGGCGAGCAGTACTTC. It translates to CASSLEGGEQYF.

V usage is TRBV4-1 and J usage is TRBJ1-1; the match to TRBD1 covers 7 bases. CDR1 and CDR2 (germline): MGHRA, YSYEKL. V dropped 4 bases and J dropped 4; count of bases not matched to a gene: 3. The CDR3 sequence is 13 residues long. CDR3 DNA sequence: TGCGCCAGCAGCCTGTGGACAGGCACTGAAGCTTTCTTT. It encodes CASSLWTGTEAFF.

The rearrangement joins TRBV6-1 to TRBJ1-3; D not resolved. CDR3 length: 14 amino acids. The V end lost 3 bases, the J end lost 0 bases, and 6 bases lay between the germline ends. Per germline, CDR1 MNHNS and CDR2 SASEGT. The CDR3 loop is CASSDRSSGNTIYF. The CDR3 nucleotides read TGTGCCAGCAGTGATCGGAGCTCTGGAAACACCATATATTTT.

The gene calls are TRBV7-8 and TRBJ2-1; TRBD2 matches at 12 bases. The CDR3 is made up of 17 amino acids. Trimming at V came to 1 base and at J to 8 bases, leaving 9 bases not matched to a gene. Germline loops: CDR1 SGHVS, CDR2 FQNEAQ. CDR3 in amino acids: CASSLGLAGGPGYEQFF. The DNA for the CDR3 is TGTGCCAGCAGCTTAGGGCTAGCGGGAGGGCCGGGGTATGAGCAGTTCTTC.

J is TRBJ2-5 and V is TRBV21-1; the D call TRBD1 from the table was never checked on the DNA. TRBV21-1 is noted as a pseudogene. This CDR3 is built from 17 residues. The CDR3 DNA reads TGTGCCAGCAGCAAACGCCTCTTGACAGGTATACAAGAGACCCAGTACTTC. It codes for CASSKRLLTGIQETQYF.

The V and J genes are TRBV6-6 and TRBJ2-1; 8 bases map to TRBD1. The V gene's germline CDR1 is MNHNY and CDR2 SVGAGI (reference sequence). J gave up 2 bases and V 6 bases, and 3 bases lay outside the gene matches. This CDR3 region has 14 residues. The CDR3 region has the DNA TGTGCCAGCAGCCAGGACAGGGCCTACAATGAGCAGTTCTTC. This translates into CASSQDRAYNEQFF.

The V and J genes are TRBV27 and TRBJ2-7; 9 positions agree with TRBD1. The V and J ends lost 5 bases and 1 base, in that order; junction bases with no gene match: 9. This CDR3 has 16 amino acids. In germline, CDR1 is MNHEY, CDR2 SMNVEV (reference sequence). The CDR3 DNA follows: TGTGCCAGCAGTCCAGGCCCGGGACAGGGATCCTACGAGCAGTACTTC. Encoded protein: CASSPGPGQGSYEQYF.

This chain links TRBV20-1 with TRBJ2-7; no definite D call. The CDR3 has 10 amino acids. Germline loops: CDR1 DFQATT, CDR2 SNEGSKA (reference sequence). With 6 bases removed from V and 3 bases from J, the gap between germline ends came to 6 bases. CDR3 sequence reads: CSAPGYEQYF. DNA for the CDR3: TGCAGTGCCCCGGGCTACGAGCAGTACTTC.

The rearrangement joins TRBV9 to TRBJ2-1, with 7 bases aligning to TRBD1. Trimming at V came to 4 bases and at J to 4 bases, leaving 5 bases not matched to a gene. The CDR3 runs 14 residues. CDR1 and CDR2 from the germline V gene are SGDLS and YYNGEE. The chain's CDR3 is CASSPTRGYNEQFF. The CDR3 DNA reads TGTGCCAGCAGCCCGACCAGGGGGTACAATGAGCAGTTCTTC.

This chain uses TRBV2 with TRBJ1-4, with D possibly TRBD1 on 5 matching bases. The CDR3 consists of 14 residues. CDR1 is SNHLY, CDR2 FYNNEI, per germline. Trimming shortened V by 3 bases and J by 8 bases, and 13 bases separated the two germline ends. The CDR3: CASSEMGLGEKLFF. CDR3 in DNA: TGTGCCAGCAGTGAGATGGGGCTGGGCGAAAAACTGTTTTTT.

The chain combines TRBV2 with TRBJ2-7; 9 nucleotides agree with TRBD1. With V trimmed by 3 bases and J by 5 bases, 14 bases remained unmatched. Germline CDR1 and CDR2: SNHLY and FYNNEI. This CDR3 contains 17 residues. The CDR3 DNA follows: TGTGCCAGCAGTGACTTTAATTGGGGACAGGGTACCCACGAGCAGTACTTC. Residues: CASSDFNWGQGTHEQYF.